Listed here are 15 T cell receptor beta chains from one sample, sequenced in a study of CD8 T cells in Susac syndrome. Reverse transcription of roughly 0.5 to 1 ug RNA was carried out with random hexamers. TCRdb re-called the immunoSEQ multiplex PCR reads through MiXCR, storing one row per CDR3 protein. The repertoire has 150,000 to 200,000 distinct CDR3 sequences, 80% to 95% of them found once; the top ten carry around 0.097%. Sequenced input: CD4+ T cells from PBMCs. These receptors originate from a human donor with multiple sclerosis.

The V call is TRBV5-1, the J call TRBJ1-1; 8 nucleotides match TRBD1. CDR3 length: 14 amino acids. The germline V gene has CDR1 SGHRS and CDR2 YFSETQ. V shed 4 bases, J shed 1 base, and the junction held 3 bases outside the gene matches. The CDR3 sequence is CASSRDRPNTEAFF. CDR3 DNA sequence: TGCGCCAGCAGCAGGGACAGGCCGAACACTGAAGCTTTCTTT.

This clonotype was detected only once. The gene calls are TRBV3-1 and TRBJ2-5, with 10 bases matching TRBD2. Germline V lookup: CDR1 LGHDT, CDR2 YNNKEL (reference sequence). The V gene end was trimmed by 4 bases and the J gene end by 1 base; junction bases not matched to a gene: 12. The CDR3 covers 18 residues. The CDR3 DNA is TGTGCCAGCAGCCCACCCCTAGGGGCTAGCGGGGGCCAAGAGACCCAGTACTTC. Translating gives CASSPPLGASGGQETQYF.

The chain uses TRBV20-1 and TRBJ2-1, with unresolved D. The CDR3 extends over 17 amino acids. CDR1 DFQATT and CDR2 SNEGSKA come from the germline V gene (reference sequence). V lost 0 bases and J lost 0, with 15 bases in between. In nucleotides, the CDR3 is TGCAGTGCTAGAGATCATCAACTGTCGCTCTCCTACAATGAGCAGTTCTTC. Translated, it gives CSARDHQLSLSYNEQFF.

V and J are TRBV19 and TRBJ2-7; no clear D. Trimming stripped 4 bases from V and 2 bases from J, with 12 bases between. CDR1 LNHDA and CDR2 SQIVND come from the germline V gene (reference sequence). The CDR3 consists of 14 residues. For the CDR3, the DNA is TGTGCCAGTAGTACCGACACAATCACCTACGAGCAGTACTTC. It codes for CASSTDTITYEQYF. The full variable domain, completed using reference TRBV19 and TRBJ2-7, is DGGITQSPKYLFRKEGQNVTLSCEQNLNHDAMYWYRQDPGQGLRLIYYSQIVNDFQKGDIAEGYSVSREKKESFPLTVTSAQKNPTAFYLCASSTDTITYEQYFGPGTRLTVT.

The chain recombines TRBV20-1 with TRBJ2-5; no definite D call. The germline V gene has CDR1 DFQATT and CDR2 SNEGSKA (reference sequence). The V gene lost 5 bases and the J gene lost 4 bases, with 11 bases spanning the gap. This CDR3 has 12 residues. CDR3 region: CSAPGLGETQYF. The CDR3 coding sequence is TGCAGTGCTCCAGGCCTTGGAGAGACCCAGTACTTC.

The rearrangement joins TRBV20-1 to TRBJ2-1; no reliable D call. Germline V gene lookup returns CDR1 DFQATT and CDR2 SNEGSKA (reference sequence). The CDR3 totals 13 residues. V lost 2 bases and J lost 9, with 14 bases in between. The CDR3 sequence: CSARNYRRVEQFF. The CDR3 coding sequence is TGCAGTGCTAGAAACTACCGTCGTGTTGAGCAGTTCTTC.

The rearrangement uses TRBV27 and TRBJ1-2, with a possible D match to TRBD1 (5 bases). The germline V gene encodes CDR1 MNHEY and CDR2 SMNVEV (reference sequence). The V gene lost 6 bases and the J gene lost 8 bases, with 22 bases spanning the gap. The CDR3 is 15 residues long. The CDR3 DNA reads TGTGCCAGCAGCTCAGGCCGACAGACTTTTAGGGGCTACACCTTC. This translates into CASSSGRQTFRGYTF.

The chain employs TRBV18 and TRBJ2-5, with D perhaps assigned TRBD1 or TRBD2 (5 bases each). The CDR3 totals 12 residues. The V end lost 8 bases, the J end lost 4 bases, and 11 bases lay between the germline ends. CDR1 and CDR2 (germline): KGHSH, LQKENI. CDR3: CASGLGVETQYF. In nucleotides, the CDR3 is TGTGCCAGCGGTTTGGGGGTAGAGACCCAGTACTTC.

The rearrangement uses TRBV5-1 and TRBJ1-1; a possible D gene is TRBD1 (6 bases). The germline gives CDR1 SGHRS, CDR2 YFSETQ. This CDR3 is built from 13 residues. V gave up 6 bases and J gave up 1 base, with 10 bases separating them. In DNA form, the CDR3 reads TGCGCCAGCATAGGACAGACGAACACTGAAGCTTTCTTT. Residues: CASIGQTNTEAFF.

The rearrangement joins TRBV9 to TRBJ2-1; 7 nucleotides agree with TRBD2. V shed 4 bases, J shed 6 bases, and the junction held 10 bases outside the gene matches. This CDR3 contains 15 residues. Per the germline V gene, CDR1 is SGDLS and CDR2 is YYNGEE. CDR3 DNA sequence: TGTGCCAGCAGCCTGGGGGGGATGTCTAGCAATGAGCAGTTCTTC. It yields the protein CASSLGGMSSNEQFF.

This chain uses TRBV12-3 or TRBV12-4 with TRBJ1-5, with D perhaps matching TRBD1 (6 bases). The CDR3 sequence is 14 residues long. V was cut by 7 bases and J by 5 bases, with 15 bases left in between. CDR3 in DNA: TGTGCCAGCAATGAAGGACAGTTATATCAGCCCCAGCATTTT. Translated, it gives CASNEGQLYQPQHF.

The chain recombines TRBV6-2 or TRBV6-3 with TRBJ2-1, with unresolved D. V was clipped by 5 bases and J by 10 bases, with 12 bases between them. This CDR3 comprises 12 residues. The V gene's germline CDR1 is MNHEY and CDR2 SVGEGT. The CDR3 spells CASSQTLEEQFF. DNA for the CDR3: TGTGCCAGCAGTCAGACCCTGGAGGAGCAGTTCTTC.

V and J are TRBV5-6 and TRBJ2-7; 10 bases are shared with TRBD2. V gave up 4 bases and J gave up 3 bases; unmatched junction bases: 10. In germline, CDR1 is SGHDT, CDR2 YYEEEE. CDR3 length: 16 residues. The CDR3 sequence is CASSRQASGRFYEQYF. The CDR3 DNA reads as TGTGCCAGCAGCCGACAGGCTAGCGGGAGATTCTACGAGCAGTACTTC.

In DNA, the CDR3 is TGCAGCGTCCTTGGGCAGTATATGGGGAGCTCCTACGAGCAGTACTTC. Amino acids: CSVLGQYMGSSYEQYF. The chain uses TRBV29-1 and TRBJ2-7, with D tentatively TRBD2 (5 bases). This CDR3 spans 16 amino acids. Per germline, CDR1 SQVTM and CDR2 ANQGSEA. Trimming removed 6 bases from V and 0 bases from J, with 21 bases in between.

The CDR3 DNA sequence: TGTGCCAGCAGCCCAACACACCGGACAGACTACAATGAGCAGTTCTTC. The encoded protein is CASSPTHRTDYNEQFF. The chain uses TRBV7-8 and TRBJ2-1; TRBD1 is a possible D gene (6 bases). Between the trimmed V and J ends, which lost 5 bases and 3 bases, there was a span of 17 bases. Germline V gene data show CDR1 as SGHVS and CDR2 as FQNEAQ. This CDR3 has 16 residues.